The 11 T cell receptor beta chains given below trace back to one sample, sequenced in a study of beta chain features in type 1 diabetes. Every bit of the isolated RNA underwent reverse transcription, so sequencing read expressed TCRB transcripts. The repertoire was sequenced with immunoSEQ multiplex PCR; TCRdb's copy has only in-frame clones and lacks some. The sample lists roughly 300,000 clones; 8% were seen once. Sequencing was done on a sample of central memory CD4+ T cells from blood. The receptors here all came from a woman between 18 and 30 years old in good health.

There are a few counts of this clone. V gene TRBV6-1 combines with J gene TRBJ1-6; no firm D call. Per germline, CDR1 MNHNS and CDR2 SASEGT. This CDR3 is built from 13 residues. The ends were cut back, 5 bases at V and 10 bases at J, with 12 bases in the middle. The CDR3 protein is CASSILLESPLHF. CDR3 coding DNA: TGTGCCAGCAGTATCCTCCTTGAATCACCCCTCCACTTT.

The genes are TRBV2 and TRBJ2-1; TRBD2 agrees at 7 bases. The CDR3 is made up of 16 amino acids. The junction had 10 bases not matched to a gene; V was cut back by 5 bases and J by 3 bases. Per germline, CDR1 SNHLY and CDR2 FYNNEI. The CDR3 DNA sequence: TGTGCCAGCAGTCCCGGGGCGGGAGTACACTACAATGAGCAGTTCTTC. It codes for CASSPGAGVHYNEQFF. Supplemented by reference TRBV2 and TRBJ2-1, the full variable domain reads EPEVTQTPSHQVTQMGQEVILRCVPISNHLYFYWYRQILGQKVEFLVSFYNNEISEKSEIFDDQFSVERPDGSNFTLKIRSTKLEDSAMYFCASSPGAGVHYNEQFFGPGTRLTVL.

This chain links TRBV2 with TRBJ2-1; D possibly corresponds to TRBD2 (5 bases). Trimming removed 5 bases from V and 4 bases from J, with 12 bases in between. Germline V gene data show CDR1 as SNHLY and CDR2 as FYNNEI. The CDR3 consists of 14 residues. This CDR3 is CASSRTGFYNEQFF. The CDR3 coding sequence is TGTGCCAGCAGTAGGACTGGGTTTTACAATGAGCAGTTCTTC.

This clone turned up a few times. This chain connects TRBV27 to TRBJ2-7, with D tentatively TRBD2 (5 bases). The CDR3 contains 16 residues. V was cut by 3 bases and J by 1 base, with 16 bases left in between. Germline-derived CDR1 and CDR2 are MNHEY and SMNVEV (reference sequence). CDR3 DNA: TGTGCCAGCAGTTTCGGTTCGGAGGCCGTTTCCTACGAGCAGTACTTC. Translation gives CASSFGSEAVSYEQYF.

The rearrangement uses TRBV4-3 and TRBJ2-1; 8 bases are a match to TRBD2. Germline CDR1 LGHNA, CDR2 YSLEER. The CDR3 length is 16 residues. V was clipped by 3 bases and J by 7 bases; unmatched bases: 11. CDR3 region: CASSQEMGLVSNEQFF. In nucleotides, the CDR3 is TGCGCCAGCAGCCAGGAAATGGGACTAGTCAGTAATGAGCAGTTCTTC.

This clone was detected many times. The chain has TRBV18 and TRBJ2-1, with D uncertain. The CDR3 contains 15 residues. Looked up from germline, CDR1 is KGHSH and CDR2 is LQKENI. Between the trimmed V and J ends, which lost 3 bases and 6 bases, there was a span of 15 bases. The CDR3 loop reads CASSPNIPEFNEQFF. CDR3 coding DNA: TGTGCCAGCTCACCGAACATACCGGAATTCAATGAGCAGTTCTTC. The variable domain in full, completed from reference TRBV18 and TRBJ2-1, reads NAGVMQNPRHLVRRRGQEARLRCSPMKGHSHVYWYRQLPEEGLKFMVYLQKENIIDESGMPKERFSAEFPKEGPSILRIQQVVRGDSAAYFCASSPNIPEFNEQFFGPGTRLTVL.

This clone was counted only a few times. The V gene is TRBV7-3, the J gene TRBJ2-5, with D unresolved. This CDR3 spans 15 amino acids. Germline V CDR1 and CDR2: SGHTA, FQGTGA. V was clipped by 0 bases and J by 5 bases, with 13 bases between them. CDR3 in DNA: TGTGCCAGCAGCTTAACAGGCCGGGCGAGGGAGACCCAGTACTTC. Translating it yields CASSLTGRARETQYF. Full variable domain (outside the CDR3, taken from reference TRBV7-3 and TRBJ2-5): GAGVSQTPSNKVTEKGKYVELRCDPISGHTALYWYRQSLGQGPEFLIYFQGTGAADDSGLPNDRFFAVRPEGSVSTLKIQRTERGDSAVYLCASSLTGRARETQYFGPGTRLLVL.

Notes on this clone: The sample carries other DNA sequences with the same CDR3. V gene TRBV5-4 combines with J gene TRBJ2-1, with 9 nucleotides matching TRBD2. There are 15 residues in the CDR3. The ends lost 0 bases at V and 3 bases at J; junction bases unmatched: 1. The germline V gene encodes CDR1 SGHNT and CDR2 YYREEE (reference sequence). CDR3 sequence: CASSLGAGGYNEQFF. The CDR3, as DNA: TGTGCCAGCAGCTTGGGAGCGGGAGGCTACAATGAGCAGTTCTTC.

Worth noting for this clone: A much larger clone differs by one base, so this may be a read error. The CDR3 protein is CASSFNTDTQYF. CDR3 nucleotide sequence: TGTGCCAGCAGCTTCAATACAGATACGCAGTATTTT. This chain connects TRBV7-9 to TRBJ2-3; D ambiguous. V lost 3 bases and J lost 3, with 4 bases in between. Germline CDR1 is SEHNR and CDR2 is FQNEAQ (reference sequence). The CDR3 length is 12 residues. The full variable domain, in which reference TRBV7-9 and TRBJ2-3 provide the parts outside the CDR3, is DTGVSQNPRHKITKRGQNVTFRCDPISEHNRLYWYRQTLGQGPEFLTYFQNEAQLEKSRLLSDRFSAERPKGSFSTLEIQRTEQGDSAMYLCASSFNTDTQYFGPGTRLTVL.

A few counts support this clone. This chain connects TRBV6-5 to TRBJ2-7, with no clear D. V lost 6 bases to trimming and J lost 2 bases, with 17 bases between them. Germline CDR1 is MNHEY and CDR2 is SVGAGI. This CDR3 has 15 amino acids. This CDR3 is CASRSTAKEPYEQYF. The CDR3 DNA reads TGTGCCAGCAGATCAACAGCTAAGGAACCCTACGAGCAGTACTTC.

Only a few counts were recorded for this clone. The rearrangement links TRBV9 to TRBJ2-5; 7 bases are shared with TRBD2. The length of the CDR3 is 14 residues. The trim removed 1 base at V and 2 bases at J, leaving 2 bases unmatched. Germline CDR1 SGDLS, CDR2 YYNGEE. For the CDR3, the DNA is TGTGCCAGCAGCGTAAGCGGGATACAAGAGACCCAGTACTTC. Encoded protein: CASSVSGIQETQYF.